Listed below are T cell receptor beta chains from one sample, sequenced in a study of T cells in Graves' hyperthyroidism and ophthalmopathy. TCRdb processed the multiplex PCR reads anew with MiXCR; each CDR3 protein has one entry. The top ten hold 9.5% to 11% of the sample, which has 350,000 to 450,000 distinct CDR3 sequences, about 14% seen once. The sample comprised blood. These receptors originate from a woman aged 55-75 years with Graves' hyperthyroidism. CDR3s include the opening cysteine and the closing phenylalanine or tryptophan. The D gene is left open where the match is weak. Size is stated for part of the rows, as once, few or many counts, or as a class when the clone is expanded.

cdr3_aa,cdr3_nt,v_call,j_call,d_call,clone_size
CASTLSRGLAGANTGELFF,TGTGCCAGTACCCTATCAAGGGGGCTAGCGGGAGCGAACACCGGGGAGCTGTTTTTT,TRBV19,TRBJ2-2,TRBD2,many
CASSRGAGGTNEKLFF,TGTGCCAGCAGCCGCGGGGCAGGGGGTACTAATGAAAAACTGTTTTTT,TRBV11-2,TRBJ1-4,TRBD1,many
CASSSRGVGTEAFF,TGCGCCAGCAGCTCCAGGGGAGTAGGCACTGAAGCTTTCTTT,TRBV5-1,TRBJ1-1,-,many
CASRERPSTDTQYF,TGTGCCAGCAGGGAGCGTCCAAGCACAGATACGCAGTATTTT,TRBV2,TRBJ2-3,-,many
CASSLTSGSWNEQFF,TGTGCCAGCAGCTTAACTAGCGGGAGCTGGAATGAGCAGTTCTTC,TRBV7-9,TRBJ2-1,TRBD2,many
CSARVPSGAQETQYF,TGCAGTGCTAGAGTCCCTAGCGGAGCACAAGAGACCCAGTACTTC,TRBV20-1,TRBJ2-5,TRBD2,many
CASSLDLAGLYEQYF,TGCGCCAGCAGCCTTGACCTAGCGGGACTCTACGAGCAGTACTTC,TRBV4-1,TRBJ2-7,TRBD2,many
CASSFRATGGYEQYF,TGTGCCAGCAGCTTTAGAGCGACAGGGGGCTACGAGCAGTACTTC,TRBV7-8,TRBJ2-7,TRBD1,many
CASSFPGTGGPEAFF,TGTGCCAGCAGCTTTCCCGGGACAGGGGGCCCTGAAGCTTTCTTT,TRBV5-4,TRBJ1-1,TRBD1,-
CASSNDSLSKYNEQFF,TGTGCCAGCAGCAATGACAGTTTATCCAAGTACAATGAGCAGTTCTTC,TRBV28,TRBJ2-1,-,many
CATSDFTGTPNTGELFF,TGTGCCACCAGTGATTTCACCGGGACACCTAACACCGGGGAGCTGTTTTTT,TRBV24-1,TRBJ2-2,-,many
CASSLAGTRNTEAFF,TGCGCCAGCAGCTTGGCAGGCACTAGGAACACTGAAGCTTTCTTT,TRBV5-1,TRBJ1-1,-,many
CASSPNGAQETQYF,TGTGCCAGCAGTCCGAACGGGGCCCAAGAGACCCAGTACTTC,TRBV6-1,TRBJ2-5,-,many
CASSLRGTSGIPLSSYNEQYF,TGTGCCAGCAGCTTGAGGGGGACTAGCGGGATCCCGTTAAGCTCCTACAACGAGCAGTACTTC,TRBV5-4,TRBJ2-7,TRBD2,-
CASSKLAGEADTQYF,TGTGCCAGTAGCAAACTAGCGGGAGAGGCAGATACGCAGTATTTT,TRBV19,TRBJ2-3,TRBD2,-
CSVRVSSYNEQFF,TGCAGCGTTCGCGTATCCTCCTACAATGAGCAGTTCTTC,TRBV29-1,TRBJ2-1,-,many
CASTQGGADTEAFF,TGTGCCAGCACTCAAGGGGGGGCAGACACTGAAGCTTTCTTT,TRBV6-1,TRBJ1-1,-,many
CASSSALAGTYNEQFF,TGTGCCAGCAGTTCCGCACTAGCGGGAACCTACAATGAGCAGTTCTTC,TRBV27,TRBJ2-1,TRBD2,-
CSGAGTSGRGSSYNEQFF,TGCAGCGGTGCCGGGACTAGCGGGAGGGGAAGCTCCTACAATGAGCAGTTCTTC,TRBV29-1,TRBJ2-1,TRBD2,-
CASSVAISGNTGELFF,TGTGCCAGCAGCGTAGCAATTAGCGGGAACACCGGGGAGCTGTTTTTT,TRBV9,TRBJ2-2,-,-
CASSTKLAGVGTQYF,TGTGCCAGCAGCACGAAACTAGCGGGAGTTGGGACCCAGTACTTC,TRBV5-6,TRBJ2-5,TRBD2,many
CASSQRYAQVNTEAFF,TGCGCCAGCAGCCAGAGGTACGCACAGGTGAACACTGAAGCTTTCTTT,TRBV4-1,TRBJ1-1,-,-
CATSDPGPEGETQYF,TGTGCCACCAGTGACCCCGGCCCCGAAGGAGAGACCCAGTACTTC,TRBV24-1,TRBJ2-5,-,many
CASSAQTNTEAFF,TGCGCCAGCAGTGCACAGACGAACACTGAAGCTTTCTTT,TRBV10-1,TRBJ1-1,-,few
CASSQVGQGTYEQYF,TGTGCCAGCAGCCAAGTCGGACAGGGGACCTACGAGCAGTACTTC,TRBV4-2,TRBJ2-7,TRBD1,many
CANSEGVGHTQYF,TGTGCCAACAGTGAGGGAGTGGGGCATACGCAGTATTTT,TRBV10-3,TRBJ2-3,-,-
CASSLAHGGNGYTF,TGTGCCAGCAGCTTAGCGCACGGGGGAAATGGCTACACCTTC,TRBV7-2,TRBJ1-2,-,few
CASRTGSGNTIYF,TGTGCCAGCAGGACAGGGTCTGGAAACACCATATATTTT,TRBV6-1,TRBJ1-3,TRBD1,-
CASGWVGEQYF,TGTGCTAGTGGCTGGGTGGGGGAGCAGTACTTC,TRBV12-5,TRBJ2-7,-,few
CAPSRGYSTDTQYF,TGTGCCCCCTCTCGGGGATATTCTACAGATACGCAGTATTTT,TRBV6-2/TRBV6-3,TRBJ2-3,-,many
CSAPRAGQGTQYF,TGCAGTGCACCGAGGGCCGGTCAAGGGACCCAGTACTTC,TRBV20-1,TRBJ2-5,-,many
CSVGTGGTQYF,TGCAGTGTAGGAACTGGTGGTACGCAGTATTTT,TRBV20-1,TRBJ2-3,-,-
CASSLAGVHEQYF,TGTGCCAGCAGTTTAGCGGGAGTACACGAGCAGTACTTC,TRBV12-3/TRBV12-4,TRBJ2-7,-,many
CASSMDLWGTPLHF,TGTGCCAGCAGCATGGACCTTTGGGGAACACCCCTCCACTTT,TRBV7-9,TRBJ1-6,-,many
CASSQEAGHTQYF,TGTGCCAGCAGCCAAGAGGCGGGGCATACGCAGTATTTT,TRBV4-2,TRBJ2-3,-,-
CASSKREGTEAFF,TGTGCCAGTAGTAAACGGGAGGGCACTGAAGCTTTCTTT,TRBV19,TRBJ1-1,-,-
CASSAGTRGNEQFF,TGCGCCAGCAGCGCCGGGACTAGGGGCAATGAGCAGTTCTTC,TRBV5-1,TRBJ2-1,TRBD2,many
CAWTEGRGAYEQYF,TGTGCCTGGACCGAGGGTCGGGGGGCCTACGAGCAGTACTTC,TRBV30,TRBJ2-7,TRBD2,many
CASSSNVRPSGNTGELFF,TGTGCCAGCAGCAGCAATGTCCGTCCTAGCGGTAACACCGGGGAGCTGTTTTTT,TRBV3-1,TRBJ2-2,TRBD2,few
CAISWTSGNPRTGELFF,TGTGCCATCAGTTGGACTAGCGGGAATCCGAGGACCGGGGAGCTGTTTTTT,TRBV10-3,TRBJ2-2,TRBD2,-
CASRSDRSGGNEQFF,TGTGCCAGTCGGTCGGACCGCTCCGGAGGGAATGAGCAGTTCTTC,TRBV19,TRBJ2-1,-,-